These 7 T cell receptor beta chains came from one sample sequenced in a study of identical twins. One entry per CDR3 protein results from TCRdb running MiXCR on the 5' RACE reads. The sample includes approximately 260,000 distinct CDR3 sequences, about 9% seen only once; the top ten take less than 4%. This sample also appeared in a second study, on yellow fever vaccine responses in identical twins.

The source material was CD8+ T cells sorted from blood. The origin of the receptors is a woman under 30 in good health.

The DNA of the CDR3 is TGTGCCAGCAGCTTATCTTGGGGCGGGACAGGGGAAAGCACAGATACGCAGTATTTT. Translation gives CASSLSWGGTGESTDTQYF. The V gene is TRBV11-2, the J gene TRBJ2-3; 10 bases align to TRBD1. The V gene's germline CDR1 is SGHAT and CDR2 FQNNGV. Unmatched junction bases numbered 11, after V lost 2 bases and J lost 0 bases. The CDR3 length is 19 residues.

This clonotype was seen more than once but under ten times. V and J are TRBV7-8 and TRBJ2-1, with D perhaps matching TRBD1 (6 bases). CDR1 and CDR2 (germline): SGHVS, FQNEAQ. Trimming took off 5 bases at V and 1 base at J, with 15 bases between the two ends. CDR3 length equals 16 residues. CDR3 in amino acids: CASSPTGSGSYNEQFF. The CDR3 nucleotides read TGTGCCAGCAGCCCCACAGGGTCAGGATCCTACAATGAGCAGTTCTTC.

This clonotype has ten or more counts. V usage is TRBV11-2 and J usage is TRBJ2-1; TRBD2 matches 10 bases. The germline gives CDR1 SGHAT, CDR2 FQNNGV. The CDR3 has 14 amino acids. V dropped 2 bases and J dropped 10; count of bases not matched to a gene: 5. This CDR3 reads CASSLIGSGGEQFF. CDR3 nucleotide sequence: TGTGCCAGCAGCTTAATAGGTAGCGGGGGGGAGCAGTTCTTC.

This clonotype appeared a few times. The genes are TRBV24-1 and TRBJ2-1, with D possibly being TRBD1 (5 bases). V was pared by 0 bases and J by 8 bases, with 19 bases between. This CDR3 is 17 amino acids long. Germline CDR1 is KGHDR and CDR2 is SFDVKD. CDR3: CATSDLHMAAGRHEQFF. DNA for the CDR3: TGTGCCACCAGTGATTTGCATATGGCAGCAGGGCGGCATGAGCAGTTCTTC.

The J gene is TRBJ2-1, the V gene TRBV28; 10 nucleotides align to TRBD2. CDR1 and CDR2 from the germline V gene are MDHEN and SYDVKM. The ends lost 0 bases at V and 7 bases at J; junction bases unmatched: 6. The CDR3 is 16 amino acids. The CDR3 here is CASSLWASGSGNEQFF. In DNA, the CDR3 is TGTGCCAGCAGTTTATGGGCTAGCGGGAGTGGGAATGAGCAGTTCTTC. The variable domain in full, completed from reference TRBV28 and TRBJ2-1, reads DVKVTQSSRYLVKRTGEKVFLECVQDMDHENMFWYRQDPGLGLRLIYFSYDVKMKEKGDIPEGYSVSREKKERFSLILESASTNQTSMYLCASSLWASGSGNEQFFGPGTRLTVL.

The J gene is TRBJ2-7, the V gene TRBV27; no clear D. This CDR3 is 13 amino acids long. The V gene lost 0 bases and the J gene lost 3 bases, with 6 bases spanning the gap. Germline V gene data show CDR1 as MNHEY and CDR2 as SMNVEV (reference sequence). CDR3 coding DNA: TGTGCCAGCAGTTTATCCGAGGTCTACGAGCAGTACTTC. Translated, it gives CASSLSEVYEQYF.

The chain uses TRBV9 and TRBJ2-7; maybe TRBD1 (7 bases). The CDR3 contains 15 residues. The V gene's germline CDR1 is SGDLS and CDR2 YYNGEE. V lost 4 bases, J lost 1 base, and 15 bases lay in between. CDR3 sequence reads: CASSPGGTSSYEQYF. The CDR3 coding sequence is TGTGCCAGCAGCCCAGGGGGGACAAGTTCCTACGAGCAGTACTTC.